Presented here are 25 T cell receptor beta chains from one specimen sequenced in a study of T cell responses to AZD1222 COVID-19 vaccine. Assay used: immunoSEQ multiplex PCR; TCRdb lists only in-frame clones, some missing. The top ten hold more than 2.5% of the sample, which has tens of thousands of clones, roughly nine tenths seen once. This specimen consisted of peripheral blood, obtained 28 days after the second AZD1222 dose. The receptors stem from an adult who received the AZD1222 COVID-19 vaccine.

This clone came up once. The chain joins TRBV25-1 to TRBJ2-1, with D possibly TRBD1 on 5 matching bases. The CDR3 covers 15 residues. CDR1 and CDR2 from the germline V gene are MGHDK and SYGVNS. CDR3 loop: CVPINRFIIYNEQFF. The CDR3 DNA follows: TGTGTCCCAATAAACAGGTTCATAATATACAATGAGCAGTTCTTC.

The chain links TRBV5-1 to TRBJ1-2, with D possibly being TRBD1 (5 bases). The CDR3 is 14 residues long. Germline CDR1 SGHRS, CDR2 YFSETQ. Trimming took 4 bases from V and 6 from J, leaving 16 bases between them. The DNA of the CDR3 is TGCGCCAGCAGCCCCGGGGCGAGTTCGGATGGCTACACCTTC. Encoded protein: CASSPGASSDGYTF.

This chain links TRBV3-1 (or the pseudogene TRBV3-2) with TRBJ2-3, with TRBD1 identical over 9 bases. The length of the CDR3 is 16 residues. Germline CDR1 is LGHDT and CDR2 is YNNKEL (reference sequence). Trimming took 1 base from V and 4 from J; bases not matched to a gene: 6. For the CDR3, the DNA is TGTGCCAGCAGCCAAGGTTGGGACAGGGACCCAGATACGCAGTATTTT. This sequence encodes CASSQGWDRDPDTQYF.

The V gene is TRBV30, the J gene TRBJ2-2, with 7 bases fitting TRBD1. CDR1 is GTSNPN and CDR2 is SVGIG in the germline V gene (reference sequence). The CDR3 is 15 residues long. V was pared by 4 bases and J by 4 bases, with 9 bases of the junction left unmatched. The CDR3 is CAWNNRGQGTGELFF. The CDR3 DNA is TGTGCCTGGAATAATAGGGGGCAGGGCACCGGGGAGCTGTTTTTT. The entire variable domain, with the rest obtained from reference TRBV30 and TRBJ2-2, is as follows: SQTIHQWPATLVQPVGSPLSLECTVEGTSNPNLYWYRQAAGRGLQLLFYSVGIGQISSEVPQNLSASRPQDRQFILSSKKLLLSDSGFYLCAWNNRGQGTGELFFGEGSRLTVL.

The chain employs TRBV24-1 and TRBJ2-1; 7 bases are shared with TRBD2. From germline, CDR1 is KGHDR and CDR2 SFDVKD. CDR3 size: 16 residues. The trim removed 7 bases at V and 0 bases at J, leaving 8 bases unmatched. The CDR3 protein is CATSRWGGSSYNEQFF. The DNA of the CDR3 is TGTGCCACCAGCCGCTGGGGCGGGAGCTCCTACAATGAGCAGTTCTTC.

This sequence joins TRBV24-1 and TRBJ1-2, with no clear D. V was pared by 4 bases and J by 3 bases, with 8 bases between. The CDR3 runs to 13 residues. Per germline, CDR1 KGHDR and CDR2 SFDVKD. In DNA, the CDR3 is TGTGCCACCAGTGAGGCAGGAGACTATGGCTACACCTTC. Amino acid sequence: CATSEAGDYGYTF.

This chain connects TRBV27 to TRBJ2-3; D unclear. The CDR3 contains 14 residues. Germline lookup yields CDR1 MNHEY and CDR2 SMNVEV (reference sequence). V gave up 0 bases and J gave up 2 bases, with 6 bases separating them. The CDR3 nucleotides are TGTGCCAGCAGTTTATCCTCACCCACAGATACGCAGTATTTT. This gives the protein CASSLSSPTDTQYF.

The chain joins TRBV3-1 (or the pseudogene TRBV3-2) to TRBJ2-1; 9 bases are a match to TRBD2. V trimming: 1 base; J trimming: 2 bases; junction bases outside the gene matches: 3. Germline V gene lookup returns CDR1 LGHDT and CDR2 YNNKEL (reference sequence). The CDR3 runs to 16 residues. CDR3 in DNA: TGTGCCAGCAGCCAAGTAGCGGGAGTCACCTACAATGAGCAGTTCTTC. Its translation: CASSQVAGVTYNEQFF.

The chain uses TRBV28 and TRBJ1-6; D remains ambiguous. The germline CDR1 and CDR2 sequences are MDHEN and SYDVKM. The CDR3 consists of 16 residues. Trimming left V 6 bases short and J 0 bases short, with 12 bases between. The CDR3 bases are TGTGCCAGCAGCGGTGACACTCGCTCCTATAATTCACCCCTCCACTTT. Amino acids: CASSGDTRSYNSPLHF.

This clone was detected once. Here the CDR3 reads CASSYRGAGTQYF. CDR3 in DNA: TGTGCCAGCAGCTATAGGGGGGCGGGTACGCAGTATTTT. J is TRBJ2-3 and V is TRBV7-2; D tentatively reads TRBD1 or TRBD2 (6 bases each). V lost 4 bases and J lost 8, with 13 bases in between. The germline V gene has CDR1 SGHTA and CDR2 FQGNSA. The CDR3 runs to 13 residues.

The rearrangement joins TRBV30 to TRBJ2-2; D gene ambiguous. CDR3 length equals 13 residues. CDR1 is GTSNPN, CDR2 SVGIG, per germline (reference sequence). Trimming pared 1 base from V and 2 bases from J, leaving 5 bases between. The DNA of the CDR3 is TGTGCCTGGAGTGAGGGAAACACCGGGGAGCTGTTTTTT. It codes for CAWSEGNTGELFF.

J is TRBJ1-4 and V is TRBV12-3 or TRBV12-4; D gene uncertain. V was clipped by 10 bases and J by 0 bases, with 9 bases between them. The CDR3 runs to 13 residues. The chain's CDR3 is CATLIATNEKLFF. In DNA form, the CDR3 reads TGTGCCACCCTGATCGCAACTAATGAAAAACTGTTTTTT.

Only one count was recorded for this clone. The DNA of the CDR3 is TGCGCCAGCAGTTACCAGACAGGTACAGTTGAAGCTTTCTTT. Translating gives CASSYQTGTVEAFF. The V and J genes are TRBV5-1 and TRBJ1-1; perhaps TRBD1 as D (6 bases). CDR1 is SGHRS and CDR2 is YFSETQ in the germline V gene. The CDR3 is 14 amino acids. Trimming took 5 bases from V and 7 from J, leaving 18 bases between them.

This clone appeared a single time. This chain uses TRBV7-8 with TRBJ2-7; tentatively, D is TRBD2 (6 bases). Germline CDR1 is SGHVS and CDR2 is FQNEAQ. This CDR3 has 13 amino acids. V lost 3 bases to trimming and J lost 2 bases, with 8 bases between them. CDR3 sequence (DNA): TGTGCCAGCAGCTTTGGGACTCCCTACGAGCAGTACTTC. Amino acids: CASSFGTPYEQYF.

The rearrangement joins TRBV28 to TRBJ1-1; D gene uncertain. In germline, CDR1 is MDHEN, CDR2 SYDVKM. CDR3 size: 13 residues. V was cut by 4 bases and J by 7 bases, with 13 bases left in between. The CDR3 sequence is CASSSPPGSEAFF. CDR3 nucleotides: TGTGCCAGCAGTTCCCCCCCGGGGAGTGAAGCTTTCTTT.

CDR3 region: CASSLGLYNEQFF. CDR3 in DNA: TGTGCCAGCAGTCTCGGACTCTACAATGAGCAGTTCTTC. This chain links TRBV12-3 or TRBV12-4 with TRBJ2-1; tentative D call: TRBD2 (5 bases). V lost 5 bases and J 3 bases, leaving 8 bases between the germline ends. The CDR3 length is 13 residues.

The CDR3 loop is CASSLGRVDQPQHF. Here the CDR3 DNA reads TGTGCCAGCAGCCTCGGACGGGTAGATCAGCCCCAGCATTTT. The V gene is TRBV5-6, the J gene TRBJ1-5; D is unresolved. CDR1 SGHDT and CDR2 YYEEEE come from the germline V gene. CDR3 length equals 14 residues. The V end was cut by 4 bases, the J end by 5 bases, with 13 bases between.

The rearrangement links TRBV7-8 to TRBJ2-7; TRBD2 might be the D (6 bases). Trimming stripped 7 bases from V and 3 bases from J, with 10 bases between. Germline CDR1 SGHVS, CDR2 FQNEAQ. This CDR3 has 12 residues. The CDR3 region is CASIFGGYEQYF. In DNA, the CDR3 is TGTGCCAGCATATTCGGGGGCTACGAGCAGTACTTC.

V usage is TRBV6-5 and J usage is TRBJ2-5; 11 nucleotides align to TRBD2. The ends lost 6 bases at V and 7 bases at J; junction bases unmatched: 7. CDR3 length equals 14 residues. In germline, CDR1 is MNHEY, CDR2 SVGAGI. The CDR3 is CASSRTSGRRTQYF. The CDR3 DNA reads TGTGCCAGCAGCCGAACTAGCGGGAGACGGACCCAGTACTTC.

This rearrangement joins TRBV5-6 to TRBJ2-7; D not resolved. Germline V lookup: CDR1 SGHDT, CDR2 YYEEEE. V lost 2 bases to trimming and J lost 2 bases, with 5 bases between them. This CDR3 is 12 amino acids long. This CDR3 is CASSFGAYEQYF. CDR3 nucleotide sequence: TGTGCCAGCAGCTTTGGGGCCTACGAGCAGTACTTC.

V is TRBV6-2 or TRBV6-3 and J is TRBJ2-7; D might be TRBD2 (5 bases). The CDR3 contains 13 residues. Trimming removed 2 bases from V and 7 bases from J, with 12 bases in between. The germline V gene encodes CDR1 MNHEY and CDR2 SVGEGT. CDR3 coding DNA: TGTGCCAGCAGTTACAAGGAGGTTCGGGAGCAGTACTTC. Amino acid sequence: CASSYKEVREQYF.

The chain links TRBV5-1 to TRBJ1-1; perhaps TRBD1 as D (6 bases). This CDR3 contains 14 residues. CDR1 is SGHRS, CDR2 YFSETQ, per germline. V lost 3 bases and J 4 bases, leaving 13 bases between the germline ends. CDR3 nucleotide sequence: TGCGCCAGCAGCTCCGGACAGTCAATCACTGAAGCTTTCTTT. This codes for CASSSGQSITEAFF. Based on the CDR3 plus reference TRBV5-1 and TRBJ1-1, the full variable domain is KAGVTQTPRYLIKTRGQQVTLSCSPISGHRSVSWYQQTPGQGLQFLFEYFSETQRNKGNFPGRFSGRQFSNSRSEMNVSTLELGDSALYLCASSSGQSITEAFFGQGTRLTVV.

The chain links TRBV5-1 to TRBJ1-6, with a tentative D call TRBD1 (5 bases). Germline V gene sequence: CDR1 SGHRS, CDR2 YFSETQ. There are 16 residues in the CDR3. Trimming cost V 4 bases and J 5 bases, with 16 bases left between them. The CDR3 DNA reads TGCGCCAGCAGCCCCCTAGTGGGGGTCGATAATTCACCCCTCCACTTT. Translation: CASSPLVGVDNSPLHF.

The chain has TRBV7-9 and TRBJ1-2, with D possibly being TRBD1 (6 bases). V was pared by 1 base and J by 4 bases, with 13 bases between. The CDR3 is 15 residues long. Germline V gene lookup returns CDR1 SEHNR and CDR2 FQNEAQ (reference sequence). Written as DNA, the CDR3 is TGTGCCAGCAGCTTAGAGGGGGGGCGAAGCTATGGCTACACCTTC. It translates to CASSLEGGRSYGYTF.

The CDR3 reads CASSYEPRGAYEQYF. The DNA for the CDR3 is TGTGCCAGCAGTTATGAGCCGCGAGGGGCCTACGAGCAGTACTTC. This chain connects TRBV7-3 to TRBJ2-7; tentatively, D is TRBD1 or TRBD2 (5 bases each). There are 15 residues in the CDR3. Germline CDR1 is SGHTA and CDR2 is FQGTGA. V lost 6 bases and J 2 bases, leaving 17 bases between the germline ends.